Given below is one T cell receptor (beta chain) in context. Trimming took off 2 bases at V and 7 bases at J, with 8 bases between the two ends. Looked up from germline, CDR1 is SNHLY and CDR2 is FYNNEI. The CDR3 contains 13 residues. Profiled with immunoSEQ multiplex PCR; TCRdb holds only in-frame clones, not every one. The sample consists of about 50,000 clones, 89% of them appearing once. These data belong to a study of OX40 agonist ivuxolimab in advanced cancers. Study information: People who had prior anti-PD-1, anti-PD-L1 or anti-CTLA-4 therapy could take part, and roughly 44% had some. Three patients got partial responses; one had hepatocellular carcinoma and two had cutaneous melanoma.

The chain has TRBV2 and TRBJ2-2, with no clear D. The source is an adult with an advanced solid tumor such as melanoma, head and neck, liver or kidney cancer. The input for sequencing was CD4+ or CD8+ T cells sorted from blood, taken in a trial of the OX40 agonist ivuxolimab. The CDR3: CASSEKVGGELFF. The CDR3 DNA sequence: TGTGCCAGCAGTGAAAAGGTCGGCGGGGAGCTGTTTTTT.